These 27 T cell receptor beta chains were all obtained from the same sample, sequenced in a study of CD8 T cells in Susac syndrome. Random hexamers served to reverse transcribe about 0.5 to 1 ug RNA. From the immunoSEQ multiplex PCR reads, TCRdb called clonotypes with MiXCR, one entry per CDR3 protein. The sample consists of about 200,000 distinct CDR3 sequences, about 95% of them appearing once. The specimen was CD4+ T cells from PBMCs. The origin of the receptors is a human donor in good health.

The chain combines TRBV7-9 with TRBJ2-1; no firm D call. This CDR3 comprises 14 residues. Germline assignment: CDR1 SEHNR and CDR2 FQNEAQ (reference sequence). Trimming took 5 bases from V and 0 from J, leaving 8 bases between them. CDR3 amino acids: CASSPSNSYNEQFF. Here the CDR3 DNA reads TGTGCCAGCAGCCCTTCTAACTCCTACAATGAGCAGTTCTTC.

This chain links TRBV6-6 with TRBJ2-7; D is unclear. Germline CDR1 reads MNHNY; CDR2 reads SVGAGI (reference sequence). This CDR3 spans 13 amino acids. Deletions cut 6 bases from V and 2 bases from J, with 11 bases between. CDR3 protein: CASSPDNPYEQYF. For the CDR3, the DNA is TGTGCCAGCAGCCCCGACAATCCCTACGAGCAGTACTTC.

The chain employs TRBV15 and TRBJ1-1; D not resolved. Germline V lookup: CDR1 LNHNV, CDR2 YYDKDF (reference sequence). V was shortened by 3 bases and J by 6 bases, with 11 bases between the two germline ends. The CDR3 length is 13 residues. CDR3 residues: CATSRDHGAEAFF. As DNA, the CDR3 is TGTGCCACCAGCAGGGATCATGGAGCTGAAGCTTTCTTT.

This clonotype was counted once. The chain has TRBV20-1 and TRBJ2-3; 10 nucleotides align to TRBD2. The J segment lost 4 bases and the V segment lost 0 bases, leaving 4 bases of the junction unmatched. The CDR3 spans 15 residues. Per germline, CDR1 DFQATT and CDR2 SNEGSKA (reference sequence). For the CDR3, the DNA is TGCAGTGCTAGAGAAAGCGGGGGGGCCGCAGATACGCAGTATTTT. Translated: CSARESGGAADTQYF.

The rearrangement uses TRBV6-5 and TRBJ1-2; D gene uncertain. The V and J ends lost 10 bases and 5 bases respectively, with 17 bases between them. The CDR3 length is 13 residues. CDR1 and CDR2 from the germline V gene are MNHEY and SVGAGI. The CDR3 DNA reads as TGTGCCACCCGAGGCTTTCTTTCGTATGGCTACACCTTC. It encodes CATRGFLSYGYTF.

This sequence joins TRBV20-1 and TRBJ1-5, with TRBD1 matching over 7 bases. There are 13 residues in the CDR3. J lost 2 bases, V lost 3 bases, and 1 base had no gene match. CDR1 is DFQATT and CDR2 is SNEGSKA in the germline V gene (reference sequence). In nucleotides, the CDR3 is TGCAGTGCTAGCGGGACAGGCAATCAGCCCCAGCATTTT. Protein sequence: CSASGTGNQPQHF.

The chain recombines TRBV20-1 with TRBJ2-3, with D possibly TRBD2 on 7 matching bases. CDR1 and CDR2 (germline): DFQATT, SNEGSKA (reference sequence). The CDR3 totals 16 residues. V was pared by 2 bases and J by 2 bases, with 17 bases between. The CDR3 coding sequence is TGCAGTGCTAGATCTTACGAGCGGGGACACACAGATACGCAGTATTTT. Translated, it gives CSARSYERGHTDTQYF.

This clonotype has just one count. The rearrangement uses TRBV19 and TRBJ1-5; D is ambiguous. CDR1 LNHDA and CDR2 SQIVND come from the germline V gene (reference sequence). Trimming took off 7 bases at V and 0 bases at J, with 7 bases between the two ends. This CDR3 is 13 amino acids long. CDR3 DNA sequence: TGTGCCAGTAACGGATATAGCAATCAGCCCCAGCATTTT. Protein product: CASNGYSNQPQHF.

The V gene is TRBV5-1, the J gene TRBJ2-7, with a tentative D call TRBD1 (5 bases). V was cut by 0 bases and J by 6 bases, with 16 bases left in between. This CDR3 has 15 residues. CDR1 and CDR2 (germline): SGHRS, YFSETQ. CDR3 amino acids: CASSLEFGRAGEQYF. The CDR3 DNA sequence: TGCGCCAGCAGCTTGGAATTTGGCAGGGCCGGCGAGCAGTACTTC.

The chain carries TRBV30 and TRBJ2-5; D is undetermined. The CDR3 consists of 14 residues. Germline values: CDR1 GTSNPN, CDR2 SVGIG (reference sequence). Trimming removed 4 bases from V and 5 bases from J, with 17 bases in between. The CDR3, as DNA: TGTGCCTGGACACTTGAGACCAGTGGGGAGACCCAGTACTTC. Protein sequence: CAWTLETSGETQYF.

This CDR3 is CAIGRTEVGGNTEAFF. CDR3 DNA sequence: TGTGCCATCGGTCGAACGGAGGTCGGTGGGAACACTGAAGCTTTCTTT. The chain joins TRBV10-3 to TRBJ1-1, with unresolved D. This CDR3 is built from 16 residues. Trimming took 8 bases from V and 1 from J, leaving 20 bases between them. From germline, CDR1 is ENHRY and CDR2 SYGVKD.

This chain joins TRBV29-1 and TRBJ2-1; perhaps TRBD2 as D (7 bases). The CDR3 is made up of 14 amino acids. The germline gives CDR1 SQVTM, CDR2 ANQGSEA. The V end was cut by 2 bases, the J end by 4 bases, with 12 bases between. The CDR3 bases are TGCAGCGTTGAAAGGGGGAGGGCATACAATGAGCAGTTCTTC. Its translation: CSVERGRAYNEQFF.

The count of this clonotype is one. The rearrangement joins TRBV19 to TRBJ2-5, with D perhaps matching TRBD1 (6 bases). Germline CDR1 reads LNHDA; CDR2 reads SQIVND (reference sequence). CDR3 size: 14 residues. Trimming took 8 bases from V and 1 from J, leaving 14 bases between them. The CDR3: CASGGAQAQETQYF. The CDR3 DNA follows: TGTGCCAGTGGGGGCGCACAGGCCCAAGAGACCCAGTACTTC.

The chain has TRBV27 and TRBJ1-2; perhaps TRBD1 as D (5 bases). This CDR3 contains 14 residues. Germline CDR1 MNHEY, CDR2 SMNVEV (reference sequence). V was cut by 3 bases and J by 1 base, with 9 bases left in between. This CDR3 is CASSLTAVNYGYTF. Written as DNA, the CDR3 is TGTGCCAGCAGTTTGACAGCCGTTAACTATGGCTACACCTTC.

This chain uses TRBV19 with TRBJ2-1; 8 bases align to TRBD1. Germline lookup yields CDR1 LNHDA and CDR2 SQIVND (reference sequence). The CDR3 consists of 15 residues. The V gene end was trimmed by 2 bases and the J gene end by 7 bases; junction bases not matched to a gene: 7. DNA for the CDR3: TGTGCCAGTAGTATAAGTCAGGGGGCGCATAATGAGCAGTTCTTC. Amino acid sequence: CASSISQGAHNEQFF. Combining the CDR3 with reference TRBV19 and TRBJ2-1 gives the whole variable domain DGGITQSPKYLFRKEGQNVTLSCEQNLNHDAMYWYRQDPGQGLRLIYYSQIVNDFQKGDIAEGYSVSREKKESFPLTVTSAQKNPTAFYLCASSISQGAHNEQFFGPGTRLTVL.

The rearrangement uses TRBV11-1 and TRBJ2-1; 8 nucleotides agree with TRBD1. The CDR3 extends over 14 amino acids. Germline trimming cut 5 bases from V and 8 bases from J; bases unmatched to any gene: 8. In germline, CDR1 is SGHAT, CDR2 FQDESV (reference sequence). CDR3 nucleotides: TGTGCCAGCAGCCAAGACAGGGGAAACGATGAGCAGTTCTTC. It translates to CASSQDRGNDEQFF.

The rearrangement links TRBV15 to TRBJ2-1; 10 nucleotides align to TRBD2. This CDR3 has 15 amino acids. Trimming cost V 8 bases and J 8 bases; bases outside gene matches: 12. Germline CDR1 and CDR2: LNHNV and YYDKDF (reference sequence). The CDR3 sequence is CATGTASGRGDEQFF. The CDR3 coding sequence is TGTGCCACCGGGACGGCTAGCGGGAGAGGAGATGAGCAGTTCTTC.

Only one count was recorded for this clonotype. The V call is TRBV29-1, the J call TRBJ2-7, with 8 bases identical to TRBD1. Trimming at V came to 3 bases and at J to 4 bases, leaving 5 bases not matched to a gene. Germline CDR1 and CDR2: SQVTM and ANQGSEA. The CDR3 spans 13 residues. The CDR3 DNA is TGCAGCGTTGAGGCAGGGGGCGTATACGAGCAGTACTTC. It is translated as CSVEAGGVYEQYF.

V gene TRBV20-1 combines with J gene TRBJ2-2; TRBD1 agrees at 8 bases. CDR1 is DFQATT and CDR2 is SNEGSKA in the germline V gene (reference sequence). The CDR3 extends over 15 amino acids. After removal of 3 bases from V and 1 base from J, the junction contained 4 bases not matched to a gene. In nucleotides, the CDR3 is TGCAGTGCTAGGGGGACAGGATGGAACACCGGGGAGCTGTTTTTT. This translates into CSARGTGWNTGELFF.

The chain is built from TRBV9 and TRBJ2-5, with D unclear. Trimming pared 4 bases from V and 0 bases from J, leaving 13 bases between. Germline CDR1 and CDR2: SGDLS and YYNGEE. CDR3 length: 15 residues. The CDR3: CASSTGPENQETQYF. The CDR3 DNA reads as TGTGCCAGCAGCACTGGACCCGAAAACCAAGAGACCCAGTACTTC.

V is TRBV9 and J is TRBJ2-5; D remains ambiguous. Germline CDR1 and CDR2: SGDLS and YYNGEE. CDR3 length equals 12 residues. The ends were cut back, 0 bases at V and 4 bases at J, with 4 bases in the middle. The CDR3 here is CASSVGTETQYF. As DNA, the CDR3 is TGTGCCAGCAGCGTAGGTACAGAGACCCAGTACTTC.

The chain uses TRBV29-1 and TRBJ2-7, with D hard to call. Looked up from germline, CDR1 is SQVTM and CDR2 is ANQGSEA. Trimming took off 0 bases at V and 1 base at J, with 13 bases between the two ends. This CDR3 region has 15 residues. CDR3: CSVEDGPSPSYEQYV. The CDR3 region has the DNA TGCAGCGTTGAAGATGGCCCTTCACCTTCCTACGAGCAGTACGTC.

This clonotype showed up just a few times. This sequence joins TRBV19 and TRBJ2-3; 10 nucleotides line up with TRBD2. Germline loops: CDR1 LNHDA, CDR2 SQIVND (reference sequence). The V gene end was trimmed by 7 bases and the J gene end by 5 bases; junction bases not matched to a gene: 3. The CDR3 is made up of 13 amino acids. The CDR3 region is CASTLAGGDTQYF. CDR3 nucleotide sequence: TGTGCCAGTACCTTAGCGGGGGGAGATACGCAGTATTTT.

The J gene is TRBJ1-5, the V gene TRBV4-3, with a weak D call TRBD1 (5 bases). V was pared by 3 bases and J by 4 bases, with 10 bases between. This CDR3 spans 14 amino acids. Germline V lookup: CDR1 LGHNA, CDR2 YSLEER. The chain's CDR3 is CASSQGEVNQPQHF. The CDR3, as DNA: TGCGCCAGCAGCCAGGGGGAAGTTAATCAGCCCCAGCATTTT.

The chain has TRBV5-4 and TRBJ2-5; the match to TRBD2 covers 7 bases. The CDR3 is 16 amino acids. After removal of 4 bases from V and 2 bases from J, the junction contained 11 bases not matched to a gene. The germline V gene has CDR1 SGHNT and CDR2 YYREEE (reference sequence). In nucleotides, the CDR3 is TGTGCCAGCAGCCCCTCGGGGTGGGGGGGACAAGAGACCCAGTACTTC. Translated: CASSPSGWGGQETQYF.

This chain uses TRBV5-4 with TRBJ2-1, with TRBD1 matching 10 bases. This CDR3 has 16 amino acids. Germline values: CDR1 SGHNT, CDR2 YYREEE (reference sequence). Unmatched junction bases numbered 10, after V lost 4 bases and J lost 6 bases. In DNA form, the CDR3 reads TGTGCCAGCAGCCCGGTAGGCGGGACAGGGGTCAATGAGCAGTTCTTC. It specifies CASSPVGGTGVNEQFF.

The chain employs TRBV7-9 and TRBJ2-3; D is unclear. Germline lookup yields CDR1 SEHNR and CDR2 FQNEAQ (reference sequence). The CDR3 is 13 residues long. V was pared by 2 bases and J by 7 bases, with 10 bases between. The CDR3 DNA reads as TGTGCCAGCAGCTTACCGATTATCAATACGCAGTATTTT. Its translation: CASSLPIINTQYF.